Below are 14 T cell receptor beta chains sequenced from a single sample in a study of T cell repertoires in cytomegalovirus infection. TCRdb itself ran the reads through MiXCR, one entry per CDR3 protein. The table shows about 740,000 distinct CDR3 sequences, with 35% to 45% occurring only once. The material sequenced was PBMCs. Receptors originate from a human donor in good health (CMV status not recorded). Some clones in this sample may be carry-over from other donors' samples.

As to this clonotype: A much more abundant neighbour one base away suggests this may be a read error. The V call is TRBV7-6, the J call TRBJ2-5; the D gene is possibly TRBD1 (6 bases). V was clipped by 0 bases and J by 6 bases, with 11 bases between them. The CDR3 covers 14 residues. Looked up from germline, CDR1 is SGHVS and CDR2 is FNYEAQ. CDR3 amino acids: CASSLATGLKTQYF. The CDR3 DNA follows: TGTGCCAGCAGCTTAGCGACAGGTTTGAAGACCCAGTACTTC. Supplemented by reference TRBV7-6 and TRBJ2-5, the full variable domain reads GAGVSQSPRYKVTKRGQDVALRCDPISGHVSLYWYRQALGQGPEFLTYFNYEAQQDKSGLPNDRFSAERPEGSISTLTIQRTEQRDSAMYRCASSLATGLKTQYFGPGTRLLVL.

This clonotype has at least ten counts. The chain is built from TRBV7-8 and TRBJ1-1; TRBD1 matches at 7 bases. V was pared by 4 bases and J by 1 base, with 6 bases of the junction left unmatched. CDR3 length: 15 amino acids. Germline assignment: CDR1 SGHVS and CDR2 FQNEAQ. This CDR3 reads CASSSNGTANTEAFF. The CDR3 DNA follows: TGTGCCAGCAGCTCTAACGGGACAGCGAACACTGAAGCTTTCTTT. Looking up the rest from reference TRBV7-8 and TRBJ1-1 gives the full variable domain: GAGVSQSPRYKVAKRGQDVALRCDPISGHVSLFWYQQALGQGPEFLTYFQNEAQLDKSGLPSDRFFAERPEGSVSTLKIQRTQQEDSAVYLCASSSNGTANTEAFFGQGTRLTVV.

This clonotype was seen many times. This sequence joins TRBV2 and TRBJ1-1; D is possibly TRBD1 (5 bases). With 3 bases removed from V and 3 bases from J, the gap between germline ends came to 17 bases. Germline V lookup: CDR1 SNHLY, CDR2 FYNNEI. This CDR3 has 16 amino acids. The CDR3 loop is CASSDGLTVGDTEAFF. In DNA form, the CDR3 reads TGTGCCAGCAGTGATGGGTTGACAGTGGGAGACACTGAAGCTTTCTTT.

V usage is TRBV5-5 and J usage is TRBJ2-6, with D possibly being TRBD2 (5 bases). Per germline, CDR1 SGHKS and CDR2 YYEKEE (reference sequence). The V end was cut by 4 bases, the J end by 4 bases, with 12 bases between. This CDR3 spans 15 amino acids. CDR3: CASSLEGTGANVLTF. The CDR3 DNA sequence: TGTGCCAGCAGCCTCGAGGGAACGGGGGCCAACGTCCTGACTTTC. Based on the CDR3 plus reference TRBV5-5 and TRBJ2-6, the full variable domain is DAGVTQSPTHLIKTRGQQVTLRCSPISGHKSVSWYQQVLGQGPQFIFQYYEKEERGRGNFPDRFSARQFPNYSSELNVNALLLGDSALYLCASSLEGTGANVLTFGAGSRLTVL.

The V call is TRBV10-3, the J call TRBJ1-6; the D gene is possibly TRBD1 (5 bases). There are 14 residues in the CDR3. Per germline, CDR1 ENHRY and CDR2 SYGVKD. Trimming pared 9 bases from V and 5 bases from J, leaving 14 bases between. CDR3 nucleotides: TGTGCCATACAGCCGGGACTTAATAATTCACCCCTCCACTTT. This codes for CAIQPGLNNSPLHF.

J is TRBJ1-4 and V is TRBV28; D is possibly TRBD1 (5 bases). The germline gives CDR1 MDHEN, CDR2 SYDVKM. The CDR3 is made up of 13 amino acids. V was trimmed by 8 bases and J by 7 bases, leaving 14 bases between them. In DNA form, the CDR3 reads TGTGCCAGCGGGGGTCATGGCGTTGAAAAACTGTTTTTT. Translated: CASGGHGVEKLFF.

The chain uses TRBV24-1 and TRBJ2-5; weak D call: TRBD1 (6 bases). CDR3 length: 14 residues. CDR1 is KGHDR, CDR2 SFDVKD, per germline. Trimming removed 0 bases from V and 3 bases from J, with 7 bases in between. CDR3 amino acids: CATSDLNREETQYF. In DNA form, the CDR3 reads TGTGCCACCAGTGATTTGAACAGGGAAGAGACCCAGTACTTC.

The rearrangement joins TRBV6-1 to TRBJ2-2; 9 nucleotides match TRBD1. Trimming cost V 6 bases and J 3 bases; bases outside gene matches: 5. Germline CDR1 MNHNS, CDR2 SASEGT. CDR3 length: 15 amino acids. CDR3 in DNA: TGTGCCAGCAGGGAGACAGGGGGGTACACCGGGGAGCTGTTTTTT. It translates to CASRETGGYTGELFF.

This clonotype appeared many times. This chain uses TRBV11-2 with TRBJ2-3; 8 bases are a match to TRBD2. Germline loops: CDR1 SGHAT, CDR2 FQNNGV. J gave up 0 bases and V 7 bases, and 6 bases lay outside the gene matches. The CDR3 loop spans 15 amino acids. DNA of the CDR3: TGTGCCAGCACTCCACTAGCGGTTAGCACAGATACGCAGTATTTT. It encodes CASTPLAVSTDTQYF.

The gene calls are TRBV28 and TRBJ2-5; no firm D call. The V end was cut by 3 bases, the J end by 1 base, with 9 bases between. This CDR3 is 14 amino acids long. The germline gives CDR1 MDHEN, CDR2 SYDVKM. CDR3 sequence reads: CASSFRDTQETQYF. In DNA, the CDR3 is TGTGCCAGCAGTTTTCGCGATACCCAAGAGACCCAGTACTTC.

There are many counts of this clonotype. The CDR3 loop reads CASSLNAGDSYEQYF. CDR3 sequence (DNA): TGTGCCAGCAGCTTAAATGCGGGAGACTCCTACGAGCAGTACTTC. The chain has TRBV7-2 and TRBJ2-7; 7 bases match TRBD2. CDR1 is SGHTA, CDR2 FQGNSA, per germline. This CDR3 is built from 15 residues. V was pared by 2 bases and J by 0 bases, with 4 bases of the junction left unmatched.

This chain connects TRBV27 to TRBJ1-1; the D gene is possibly TRBD1 (5 bases). Germline assignment: CDR1 MNHEY and CDR2 SMNVEV (reference sequence). V gave up 5 bases and J gave up 1 base, with 11 bases separating them. The length of the CDR3 is 14 residues. In DNA, the CDR3 is TGTGCCAGCAGTACTTACACAGGGAACACTGAAGCTTTCTTT. This encodes CASSTYTGNTEAFF.

This sequence joins TRBV10-3 and TRBJ1-1, with TRBD1 identical over 7 bases. The CDR3 is made up of 15 amino acids. Germline loops: CDR1 ENHRY, CDR2 SYGVKD. After removal of 0 bases from V and 10 bases from J, the junction contained 11 bases not matched to a gene. The CDR3 DNA reads TGTGCCATCAGTGAGTCAAAAGGGGGCAAGGAAGGAGCTTTCTTT. Translation: CAISESKGGKEGAFF.

The chain has TRBV6-5 and TRBJ2-2, with TRBD2 matching 12 bases. The J segment lost 6 bases and the V segment lost 6 bases, leaving 11 bases of the junction unmatched. Per germline, CDR1 MNHEY and CDR2 SVGAGI. There are 17 residues in the CDR3. CDR3 nucleotides: TGTGCCAGCAGCCTACGGGGGAGACTAGCGGGAGCCGGGGAGCTGTTTTTT. It codes for CASSLRGRLAGAGELFF.